This T cell receptor beta chain was captured by sequencing in a study of glioma-infiltrating T cells. Study results and limitations: Tissue-blood divergence was below expectation in non-neoplastic patients, above in gliomas.

Looked up from germline, CDR1 is LGHNA and CDR2 is YSLEER. V dropped 4 bases and J dropped 2; count of bases not matched to a gene: 3. There are 14 residues in the CDR3. A note on this clonotype: Its target is unknown.

The iRepertoire nested amplicon-rescue multiplex PCR amplified TCR alpha and beta CDR3s from RNA. MiXCR, run by TCRdb on the multiplex PCR reads, gives a single entry per CDR3 protein. The table records approximately 400,000 distinct CDR3 sequences, about two fifths of them present only once. V is TRBV4-3 and J is TRBJ2-3; 7 nucleotides match TRBD1. The source is a human donor with low-grade glioma or glioblastoma, undergoing nonglioma brain surgery, or in good health (not recorded which). Sequenced material: glioma tissue, nonneoplastic brain tissue, or PBMCs (not recorded which). This CDR3 reads CASSPGQLTDTQYF. The CDR3 DNA reads TGCGCCAGCAGCCCGGGACAGCTCACAGATACGCAGTATTTT.